This is a list of T cell receptor beta chains from one sample in a study of T cell repertoires in cytomegalovirus infection. No antigens are known for them. TCRdb redid the calling of the reads with MiXCR, one entry per CDR3 protein. The sample carries around 540,000 distinct CDR3 sequences, around 30% recorded once. This specimen was cultured PBMCs, taken from culture after CMV antigen stimulation. The receptor source for this set is a human donor in good health (CMV status not recorded). Some clones in this sample may be carry-over from other donors' samples. Both conserved end residues are part of each CDR3. A D gene is named only where the DNA matches it firmly. Size tells how often a clone was seen (once, few, many) or the class of an expanded clone, and some rows leave it out.

J: TRBJ1-1; size: few; V: TRBV7-8; D: TRBD1; CDR3: CASSLTRGLYTEAFF; DNA: TGTGCCAGCAGCTTGACCAGGGGGCTGTACACTGAAGCTTTCTTT
J: TRBJ1-6; size: few; V: TRBV6-1; D: -; CDR3: CASSEALRVSPLHF; DNA: TGTGCCAGCAGTGAAGCGCTTCGAGTCTCACCCCTCCACTTT
J: TRBJ2-3; size: -; V: TRBV19; D: TRBD2; CDR3: CASTKQGGLAGGLGTDTQYF; DNA: TGTGCCAGTACTAAACAGGGGGGACTAGCGGGAGGACTTGGCACAGATACGCAGTATTTT
J: TRBJ1-1; size: -; V: TRBV9; D: -; CDR3: CASSPPWTAEAFF; DNA: TGTGCCAGCAGCCCCCCATGGACGGCTGAAGCTTTCTTT
J: TRBJ2-7; size: -; V: TRBV4-3; D: -; CDR3: CASSQFGQSYEQYF; DNA: TGCGCCAGCAGCCAGTTTGGTCAGTCCTACGAGCAGTACTTC
J: TRBJ2-7; size: -; V: TRBV3-1; D: TRBD2; CDR3: CASSLSASGRSYEQYF; DNA: TGTGCCAGCAGCCTAAGCGCTAGCGGGAGGTCCTACGAGCAGTACTTC
J: TRBJ2-1; size: -; V: TRBV6-6; D: -; CDR3: CASSEPWGNVQFF; DNA: TGTGCCAGCAGTGAGCCGTGGGGGAACGTGCAGTTCTTC
J: TRBJ2-5; size: -; V: TRBV20-1; D: TRBD1; CDR3: CSARATGETQYF; DNA: TGCAGTGCTAGAGCGACAGGGGAGACCCAGTACTTC
J: TRBJ2-2; size: few; V: TRBV7-2; D: -; CDR3: CASSLHGPEYTGELFF; DNA: TGTGCCAGCAGCCTCCACGGGCCGGAGTACACCGGGGAGCTGTTTTTT
J: TRBJ2-1; size: many; V: TRBV7-2; D: TRBD2; CDR3: CASSRGLAGVNEQFF; DNA: TGTGCCAGCAGTCGTGGACTAGCGGGAGTAAATGAGCAGTTCTTC
J: TRBJ1-1; size: -; V: TRBV9; D: -; CDR3: CASSVGNKAATNTEAFF; DNA: TGTGCCAGCAGCGTAGGTAATAAGGCGGCCACGAACACTGAAGCTTTCTTT
J: TRBJ2-3; size: many; V: TRBV7-2; D: TRBD2; CDR3: CASSRLIAGGPGTDTQYF; DNA: TGTGCCAGCAGCCGCCTAATAGCGGGAGGGCCGGGCACAGATACGCAGTATTTT
J: TRBJ2-7; size: many; V: TRBV7-2; D: -; CDR3: CASSPRPPGEQYF; DNA: TGTGCCAGCAGCCCGAGGCCGCCCGGCGAGCAGTACTTC
J: TRBJ1-2; size: few; V: TRBV6-2/TRBV6-3; D: -; CDR3: CASTSRIRGLSNYGYTF; DNA: TGTGCCAGCACGAGCCGGATTCGGGGTCTATCGAACTATGGCTACACCTTC
J: TRBJ2-1; size: -; V: TRBV7-2; D: TRBD2; CDR3: CASSSLAGGVEQFF; DNA: TGTGCCAGCAGCTCACTAGCGGGAGGGGTTGAGCAGTTCTTC
J: TRBJ1-2; size: -; V: TRBV7-6; D: TRBD1; CDR3: CASSWDRGVSGYTF; DNA: TGTGCCAGCAGTTGGGACAGGGGAGTTTCGGGCTACACCTTC
J: TRBJ2-1; size: -; V: TRBV19; D: TRBD2; CDR3: CASRWASGSHEQFF; DNA: TGTGCCAGTAGATGGGCTAGCGGGAGTCATGAGCAGTTCTTC
J: TRBJ2-7; size: few; V: TRBV7-2; D: TRBD1; CDR3: CASSTRQGTYSSYEQYF; DNA: TGTGCCAGCAGCACCCGACAGGGGACTTATAGCTCCTACGAGCAGTACTTC
J: TRBJ2-3; size: -; V: TRBV15; D: -; CDR3: CATSRDRADTQYF; DNA: TGTGCCACCAGCAGAGATCGCGCAGATACGCAGTATTTT
J: TRBJ2-1; size: few; V: TRBV12-3/TRBV12-4; D: -; CDR3: CASSFSREHEQFF; DNA: TGTGCCAGCAGTTTCTCACGGGAACATGAGCAGTTCTTC
J: TRBJ1-5; size: -; V: TRBV20-1; D: -; CDR3: CSARAQTGTFNQHF; DNA: TGCAGTGCTAGGGCACAAACAGGGACTTTTAACCAGCATTTT
J: TRBJ1-2; size: few; V: TRBV14; D: -; CDR3: CASSQMNLQVPGGYTF; DNA: TGTGCCAGCAGCCAGATGAACCTACAGGTGCCTGGGGGCTACACCTTC
J: TRBJ1-1; size: -; V: TRBV19; D: -; CDR3: CASSIDPAGRFGNTEAFF; DNA: TGTGCCAGTAGTATAGATCCGGCAGGCAGGTTTGGGAACACTGAAGCTTTCTTT
J: TRBJ1-2; size: -; V: TRBV19; D: -; CDR3: CASTGPDYGYTF; DNA: TGTGCCAGTACCGGGCCGGACTATGGCTACACCTTC
J: TRBJ2-7; size: few; V: TRBV6-5; D: TRBD1; CDR3: CASSYSGTGDYEQYF; DNA: TGTGCCAGCAGTTACTCCGGGACAGGGGACTACGAGCAGTACTTC
J: TRBJ2-1; size: once; V: TRBV23-1; D: TRBD2; CDR3: CASSQIAGVEQFF; DNA: TGCGCCAGCAGTCAAATAGCGGGAGTTGAGCAGTTCTTC